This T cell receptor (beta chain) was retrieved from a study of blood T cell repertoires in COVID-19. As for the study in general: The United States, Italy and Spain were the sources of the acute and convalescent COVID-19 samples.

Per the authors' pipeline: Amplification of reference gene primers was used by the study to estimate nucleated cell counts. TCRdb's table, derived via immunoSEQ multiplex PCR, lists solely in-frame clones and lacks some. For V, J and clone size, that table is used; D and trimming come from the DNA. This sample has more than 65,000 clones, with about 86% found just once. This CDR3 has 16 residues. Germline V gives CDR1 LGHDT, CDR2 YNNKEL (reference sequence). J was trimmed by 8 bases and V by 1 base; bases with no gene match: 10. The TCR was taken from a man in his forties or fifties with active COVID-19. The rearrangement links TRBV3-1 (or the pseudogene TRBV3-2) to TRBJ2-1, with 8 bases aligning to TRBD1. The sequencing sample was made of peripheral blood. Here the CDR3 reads CASSQVAGGAADEQFF. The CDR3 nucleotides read TGTGCCAGCAGCCAAGTGGCAGGGGGCGCGGCCGATGAGCAGTTCTTC.